This section outlines one T cell receptor beta chain sequence together with its context. In the source study's methods: It was from reference gene primer amplification that nucleated cell counts were estimated. Clones were read by immunoSEQ multiplex PCR, and TCRdb kept only the in-frame ones, dropping some. The V and J calls and the clone size are those of that table, but D and trimming were determined from the DNA. Among around 60,000 clones, roughly 90% were seen once, and the ten largest hold about 9.3%. The sample belongs to a study of blood T cell repertoires in COVID-19. Looking at the study overall: The United States, Italy and Spain provided the acute and convalescent COVID-19 samples. The cDNA or gDNA used as material had been derived from T cells, B-cell-depleted T cells, or PBMCs.

This sequence was found in a woman aged 80 or over with active COVID-19. Sequencing used peripheral blood.

In nucleotides, the CDR3 is TGTGCCAGTAGTATCTCCGCCGGGACTAGCGCGTACAATGAGCAGTTCTTC. It is translated as CASSISAGTSAYNEQFF. This rearrangement joins TRBV19 to TRBJ2-1; 10 bases match TRBD2. V was clipped by 3 bases and J by 4 bases; unmatched bases: 9. This CDR3 is 17 amino acids long. From germline, CDR1 is LNHDA and CDR2 SQIVND (reference sequence).